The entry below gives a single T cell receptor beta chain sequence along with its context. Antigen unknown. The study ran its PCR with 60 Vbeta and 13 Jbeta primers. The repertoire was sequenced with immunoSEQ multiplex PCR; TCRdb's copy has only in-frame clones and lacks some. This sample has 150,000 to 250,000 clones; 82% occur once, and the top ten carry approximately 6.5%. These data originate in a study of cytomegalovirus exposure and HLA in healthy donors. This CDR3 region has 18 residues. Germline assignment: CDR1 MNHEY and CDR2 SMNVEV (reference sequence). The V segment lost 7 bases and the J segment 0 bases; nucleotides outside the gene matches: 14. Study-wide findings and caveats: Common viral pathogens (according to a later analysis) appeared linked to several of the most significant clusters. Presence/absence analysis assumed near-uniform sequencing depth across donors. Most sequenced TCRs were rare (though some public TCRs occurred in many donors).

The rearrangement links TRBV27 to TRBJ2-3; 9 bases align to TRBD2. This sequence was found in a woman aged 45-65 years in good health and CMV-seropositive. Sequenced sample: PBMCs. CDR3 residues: CASTPVGSGRPSTDTQYF. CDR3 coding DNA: TGTGCCAGCACTCCAGTGGGTAGCGGGAGACCGAGCACAGATACGCAGTATTTT.